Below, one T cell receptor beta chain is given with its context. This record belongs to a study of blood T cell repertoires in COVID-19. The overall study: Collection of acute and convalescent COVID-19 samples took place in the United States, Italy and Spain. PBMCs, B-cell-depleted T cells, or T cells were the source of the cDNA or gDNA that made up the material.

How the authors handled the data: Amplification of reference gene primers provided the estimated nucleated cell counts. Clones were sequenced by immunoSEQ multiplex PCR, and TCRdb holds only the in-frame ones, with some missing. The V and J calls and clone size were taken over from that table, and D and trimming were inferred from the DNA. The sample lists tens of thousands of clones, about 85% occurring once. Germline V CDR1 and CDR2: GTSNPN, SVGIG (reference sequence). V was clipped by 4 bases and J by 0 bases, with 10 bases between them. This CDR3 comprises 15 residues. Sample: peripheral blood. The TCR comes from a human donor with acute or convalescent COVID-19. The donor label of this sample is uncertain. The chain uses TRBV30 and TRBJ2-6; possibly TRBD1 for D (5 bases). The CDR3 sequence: CAWTQGYSGANVLTF. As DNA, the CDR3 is TGTGCCTGGACTCAGGGCTACTCTGGGGCCAACGTCCTGACTTTC.